Reported below is one T cell receptor (beta chain). Its antigen is as yet unknown. CDR1 SGHRS and CDR2 YFSETQ come from the germline V gene. V lost 4 bases and J lost 7, with 11 bases in between. The CDR3 spans 13 residues. TCRdb itself ran the 5' RACE reads through MiXCR, one entry per CDR3 protein. The sample has some 400,000 distinct CDR3 sequences; more than 20% are singletons. The sample is drawn from a study of CD8 T cells in ankylosing spondylitis. Points from the study as a whole: One TCR beta motif, made up of several highly homologous variants, appeared characteristic of ankylosing spondylitis blood.

Source material: blood, either unsorted or a sorted T cell fraction (not recorded which). The V call is TRBV5-1, the J call TRBJ1-4; D remains unclear. The receptor's source is a male donor with ankylosing spondylitis. The CDR3 sequence is CASSVARGEKLFF. As DNA, the CDR3 is TGCGCCAGCAGCGTCGCCCGGGGTGAAAAACTGTTTTTT.